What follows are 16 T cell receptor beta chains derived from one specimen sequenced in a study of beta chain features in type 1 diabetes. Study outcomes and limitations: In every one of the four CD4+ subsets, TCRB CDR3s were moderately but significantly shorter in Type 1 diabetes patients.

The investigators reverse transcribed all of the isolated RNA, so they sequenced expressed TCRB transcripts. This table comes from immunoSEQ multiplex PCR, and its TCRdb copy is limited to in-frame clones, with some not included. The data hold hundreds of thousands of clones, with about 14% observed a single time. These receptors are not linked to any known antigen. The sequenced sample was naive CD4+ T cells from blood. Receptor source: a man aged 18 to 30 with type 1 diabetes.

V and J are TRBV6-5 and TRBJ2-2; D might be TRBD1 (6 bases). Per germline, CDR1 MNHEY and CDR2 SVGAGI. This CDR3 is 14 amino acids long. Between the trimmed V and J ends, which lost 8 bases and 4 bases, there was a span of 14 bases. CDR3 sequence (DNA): TGTGCCAGCTTGCCGGGACACTCCACCGGGGAGCTGTTTTTT. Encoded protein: CASLPGHSTGELFF.

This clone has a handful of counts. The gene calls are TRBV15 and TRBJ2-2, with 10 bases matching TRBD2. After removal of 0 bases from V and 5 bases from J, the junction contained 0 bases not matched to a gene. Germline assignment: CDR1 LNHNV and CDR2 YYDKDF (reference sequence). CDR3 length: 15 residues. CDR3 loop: CATSRELAGTGELFF. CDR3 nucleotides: TGTGCCACCAGCAGAGAACTAGCGGGGACCGGGGAGCTGTTTTTT.

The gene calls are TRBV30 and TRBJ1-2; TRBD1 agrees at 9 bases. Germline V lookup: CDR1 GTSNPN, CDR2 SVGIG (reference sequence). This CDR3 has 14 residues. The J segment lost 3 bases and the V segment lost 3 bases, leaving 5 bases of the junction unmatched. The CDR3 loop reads CAWRGQGIDYGYTF. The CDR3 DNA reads TGTGCCTGGAGAGGACAGGGGATTGACTATGGCTACACCTTC.

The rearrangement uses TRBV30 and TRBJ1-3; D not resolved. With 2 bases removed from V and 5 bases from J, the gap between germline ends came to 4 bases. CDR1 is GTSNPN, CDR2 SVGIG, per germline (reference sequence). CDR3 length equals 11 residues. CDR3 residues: CAWSFRNTIYF. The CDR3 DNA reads TGTGCCTGGAGTTTTAGAAACACCATATATTTT.

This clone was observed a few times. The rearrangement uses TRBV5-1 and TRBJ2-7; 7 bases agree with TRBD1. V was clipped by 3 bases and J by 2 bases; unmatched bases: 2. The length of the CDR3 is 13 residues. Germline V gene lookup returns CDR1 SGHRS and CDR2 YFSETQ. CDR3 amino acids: CASSYDRAYEQYF. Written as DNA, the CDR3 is TGCGCCAGCAGCTATGACAGGGCCTACGAGCAGTACTTC.

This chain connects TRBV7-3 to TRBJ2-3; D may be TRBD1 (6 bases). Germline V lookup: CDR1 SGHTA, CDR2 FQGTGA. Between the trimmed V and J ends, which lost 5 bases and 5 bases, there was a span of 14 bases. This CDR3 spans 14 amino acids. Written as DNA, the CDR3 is TGTGCCAGCAGCCAACAGGGAACAGGAGATACGCAGTATTTT. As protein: CASSQQGTGDTQYF.

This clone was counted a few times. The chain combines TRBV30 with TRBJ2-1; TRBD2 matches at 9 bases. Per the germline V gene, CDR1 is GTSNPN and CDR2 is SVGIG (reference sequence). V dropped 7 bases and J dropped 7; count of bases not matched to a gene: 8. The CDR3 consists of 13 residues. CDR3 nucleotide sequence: TGTGCCTCCGCGGGGGGGTTGAGGAATGAGCAGTTCTTC. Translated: CASAGGLRNEQFF.

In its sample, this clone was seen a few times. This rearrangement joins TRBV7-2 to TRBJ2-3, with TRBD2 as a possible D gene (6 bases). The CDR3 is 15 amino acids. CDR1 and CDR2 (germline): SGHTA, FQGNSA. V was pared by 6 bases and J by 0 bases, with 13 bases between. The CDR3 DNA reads TGTGCCAGCAGTCTCTTTGCGGGGAGCACAGATACGCAGTATTTT. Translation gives CASSLFAGSTDTQYF.

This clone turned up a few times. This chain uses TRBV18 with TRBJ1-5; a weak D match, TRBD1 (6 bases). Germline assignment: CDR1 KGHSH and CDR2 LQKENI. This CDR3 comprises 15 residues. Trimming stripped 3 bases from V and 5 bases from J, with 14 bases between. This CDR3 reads CASSPDRWADQPQHF. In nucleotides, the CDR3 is TGTGCCAGCTCACCCGACAGGTGGGCAGATCAGCCCCAGCATTTT.

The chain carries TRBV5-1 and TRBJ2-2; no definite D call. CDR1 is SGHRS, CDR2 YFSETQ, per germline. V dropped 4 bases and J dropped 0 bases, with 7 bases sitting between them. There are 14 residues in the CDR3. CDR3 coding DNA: TGCGCCAGCAGCATTAAGGCGAACACCGGGGAGCTGTTTTTT. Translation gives CASSIKANTGELFF.

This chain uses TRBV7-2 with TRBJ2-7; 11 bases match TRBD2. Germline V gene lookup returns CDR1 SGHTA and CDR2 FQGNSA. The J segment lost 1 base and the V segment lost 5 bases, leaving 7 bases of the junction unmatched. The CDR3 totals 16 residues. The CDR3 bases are TGTGCCAGCAGCGTATTACGGACTAGCGGGTCCTACGAGCAGTACTTC. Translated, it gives CASSVLRTSGSYEQYF.

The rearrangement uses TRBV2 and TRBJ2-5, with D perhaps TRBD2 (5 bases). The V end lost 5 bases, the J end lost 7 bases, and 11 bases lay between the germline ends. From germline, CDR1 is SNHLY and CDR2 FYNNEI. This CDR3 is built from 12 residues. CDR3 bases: TGTGCCAGCAGTAGCGGTTCATGGACCCAGTACTTC. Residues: CASSSGSWTQYF.

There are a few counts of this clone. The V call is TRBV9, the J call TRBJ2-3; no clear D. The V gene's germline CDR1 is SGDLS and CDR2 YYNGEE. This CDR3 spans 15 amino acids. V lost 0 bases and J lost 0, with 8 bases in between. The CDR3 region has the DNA TGTGCCAGCAGCGTAGCTGGACGCAGCACAGATACGCAGTATTTT. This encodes CASSVAGRSTDTQYF.

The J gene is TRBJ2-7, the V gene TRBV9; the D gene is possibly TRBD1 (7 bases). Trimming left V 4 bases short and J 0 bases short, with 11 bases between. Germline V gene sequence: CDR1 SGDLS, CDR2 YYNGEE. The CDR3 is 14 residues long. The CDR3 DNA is TGTGCCAGCAGCTCTCAGGGGGGCTCCTACGAGCAGTACTTC. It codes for CASSSQGGSYEQYF.

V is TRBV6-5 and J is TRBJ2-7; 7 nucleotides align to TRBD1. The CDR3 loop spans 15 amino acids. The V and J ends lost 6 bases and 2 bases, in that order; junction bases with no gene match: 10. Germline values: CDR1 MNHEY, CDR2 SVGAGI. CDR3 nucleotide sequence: TGTGCCAGCAGAACGACAGGGTTGGGTCCCTACGAGCAGTACTTC. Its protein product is CASRTTGLGPYEQYF.

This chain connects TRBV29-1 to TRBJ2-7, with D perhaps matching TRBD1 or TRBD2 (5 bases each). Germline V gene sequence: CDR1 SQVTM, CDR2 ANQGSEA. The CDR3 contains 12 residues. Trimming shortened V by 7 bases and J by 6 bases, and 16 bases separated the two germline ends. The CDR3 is CSATRDRSEQYF. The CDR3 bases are TGCAGCGCTACACGGGACCGGAGCGAGCAGTACTTC.